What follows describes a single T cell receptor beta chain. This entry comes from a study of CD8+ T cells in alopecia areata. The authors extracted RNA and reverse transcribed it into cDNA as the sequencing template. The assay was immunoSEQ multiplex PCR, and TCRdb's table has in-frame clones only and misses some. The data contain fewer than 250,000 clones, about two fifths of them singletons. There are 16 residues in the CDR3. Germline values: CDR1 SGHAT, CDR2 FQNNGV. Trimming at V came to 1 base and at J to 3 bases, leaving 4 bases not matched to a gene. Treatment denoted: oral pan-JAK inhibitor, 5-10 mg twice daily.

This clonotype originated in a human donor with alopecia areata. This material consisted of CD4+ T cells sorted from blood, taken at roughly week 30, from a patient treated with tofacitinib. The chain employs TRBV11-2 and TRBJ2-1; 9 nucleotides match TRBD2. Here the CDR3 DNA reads TGTGCCAGCAGCTTAGGGCTAGCGGGGCTCTACAATGAGCAGTTCTTC. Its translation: CASSLGLAGLYNEQFF.